In its sample, the clone carrying this T cell receptor beta chain was seen a few times. Trimming left V 4 bases short and J 2 bases short, with 6 bases between. Germline values: CDR1 KGHSH, CDR2 LQKENI. The CDR3 has 13 amino acids. The sample is drawn from a study of blood T cell repertoires in COVID-19. Sequencing was performed with immunoSEQ multiplex PCR; in TCRdb, only in-frame clones are kept and a portion is missing. The sample has 250,000 to 400,000 clones; about nine tenths are singletons. The sample comprised peripheral blood. The origin of this receptor is a young woman with COVID-19, enrolled during active disease. The chain carries TRBV18 and TRBJ1-3; maybe TRBD1 (5 bases). CDR3: CASSQGPGNTIYF. CDR3 DNA: TGTGCCAGCTCACAGGGGCCTGGAAACACCATATATTTT.